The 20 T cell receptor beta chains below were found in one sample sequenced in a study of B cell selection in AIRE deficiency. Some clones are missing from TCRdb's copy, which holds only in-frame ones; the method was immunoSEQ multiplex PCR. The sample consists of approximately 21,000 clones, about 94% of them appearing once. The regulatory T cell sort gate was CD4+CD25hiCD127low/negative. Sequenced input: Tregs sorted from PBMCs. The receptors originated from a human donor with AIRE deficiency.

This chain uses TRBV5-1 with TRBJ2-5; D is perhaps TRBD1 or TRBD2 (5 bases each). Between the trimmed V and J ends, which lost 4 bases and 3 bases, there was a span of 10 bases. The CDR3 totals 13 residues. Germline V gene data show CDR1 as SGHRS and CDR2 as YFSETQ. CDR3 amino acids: CASSPGTKETQYF. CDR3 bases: TGCGCCAGCAGCCCCGGGACCAAAGAGACCCAGTACTTC.

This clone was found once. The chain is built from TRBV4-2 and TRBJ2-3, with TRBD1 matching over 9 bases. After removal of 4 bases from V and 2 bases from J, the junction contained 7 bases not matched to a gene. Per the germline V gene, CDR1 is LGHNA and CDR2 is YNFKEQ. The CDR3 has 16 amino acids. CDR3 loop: CASSRQGQGNTDTQYF. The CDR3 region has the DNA TGTGCCAGCAGCCGCCAGGGACAGGGAAACACAGATACGCAGTATTTT.

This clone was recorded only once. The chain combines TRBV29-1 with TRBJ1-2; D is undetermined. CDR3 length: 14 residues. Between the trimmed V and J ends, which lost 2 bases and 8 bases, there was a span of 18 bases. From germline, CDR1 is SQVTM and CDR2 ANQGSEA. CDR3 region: CSVEKDTEAAGYTF. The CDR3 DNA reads TGCAGCGTTGAAAAGGATACAGAAGCGGCCGGCTACACCTTC.

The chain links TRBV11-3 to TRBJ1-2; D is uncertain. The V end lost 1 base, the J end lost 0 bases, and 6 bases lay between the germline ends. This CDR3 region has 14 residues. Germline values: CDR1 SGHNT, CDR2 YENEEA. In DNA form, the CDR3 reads TGTGCCAGCAGCTTAGGCGCCACTAACTATGGCTACACCTTC. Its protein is CASSLGATNYGYTF. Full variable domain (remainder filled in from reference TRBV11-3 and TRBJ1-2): EAGVVQSPRYKIIEKKQPVAFWCNPISGHNTLYWYLQNLGQGPELLIRYENEEAVDDSQLPKDRFSAERLKGVDSTLKIQPAELGDSAVYLCASSLGATNYGYTFGSGTRLTVV.

The CDR3 loop reads CAWSVNNEQFF. CDR3 in DNA: TGTGCCTGGAGTGTAAACAATGAGCAGTTCTTC. The chain combines TRBV30 with TRBJ2-1; D not certain. This CDR3 comprises 11 residues. Trimming took 0 bases from V and 5 from J, leaving 2 bases between them. Germline V gene sequence: CDR1 GTSNPN, CDR2 SVGIG (reference sequence).

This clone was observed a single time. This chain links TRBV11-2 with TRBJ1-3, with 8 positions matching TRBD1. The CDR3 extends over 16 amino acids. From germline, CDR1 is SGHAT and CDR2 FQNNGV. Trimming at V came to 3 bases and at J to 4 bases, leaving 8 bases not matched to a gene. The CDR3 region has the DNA TGTGCCAGCAGCTTGCACAGGGGGAGTTACGGAAACACCATATATTTT. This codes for CASSLHRGSYGNTIYF. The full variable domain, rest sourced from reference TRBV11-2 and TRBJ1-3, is EAGVAQSPRYKIIEKRQSVAFWCNPISGHATLYWYQQILGQGPKLLIQFQNNGVVDDSQLPKDRFSAERLKGVDSTLKIQPAKLEDSAVYLCASSLHRGSYGNTIYFGEGSWLTVV.

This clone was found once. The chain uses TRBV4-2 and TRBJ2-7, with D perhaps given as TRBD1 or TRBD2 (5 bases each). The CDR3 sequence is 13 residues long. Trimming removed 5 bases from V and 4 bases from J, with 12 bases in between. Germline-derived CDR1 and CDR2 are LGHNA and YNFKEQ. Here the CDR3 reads CASSLAGRYEQYF. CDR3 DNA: TGTGCCAGCAGCTTGGCAGGGAGATACGAGCAGTACTTC.

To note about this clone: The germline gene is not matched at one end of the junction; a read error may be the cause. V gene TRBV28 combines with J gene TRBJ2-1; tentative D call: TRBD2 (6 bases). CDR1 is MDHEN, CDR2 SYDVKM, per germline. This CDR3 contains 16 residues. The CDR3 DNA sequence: TGTGCCGGCAGTCGTATAGCGGCCATCTCCTACAATGAGCAGTTCTTC. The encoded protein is CAGSRIAAISYNEQFF.

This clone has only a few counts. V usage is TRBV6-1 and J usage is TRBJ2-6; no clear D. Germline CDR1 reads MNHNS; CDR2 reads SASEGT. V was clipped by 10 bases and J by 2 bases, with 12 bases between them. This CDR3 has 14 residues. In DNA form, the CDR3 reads TGTGCCACCTCGATGGGTCCTGGGGCCAACGTCCTGACTTTC. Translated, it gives CATSMGPGANVLTF.

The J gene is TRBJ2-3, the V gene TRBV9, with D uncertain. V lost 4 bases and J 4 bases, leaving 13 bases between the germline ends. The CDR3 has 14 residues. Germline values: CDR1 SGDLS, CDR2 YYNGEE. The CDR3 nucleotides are TGTGCCAGCAGCCCCCGAAGCCTCTCAGATACGCAGTATTTT. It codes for CASSPRSLSDTQYF.

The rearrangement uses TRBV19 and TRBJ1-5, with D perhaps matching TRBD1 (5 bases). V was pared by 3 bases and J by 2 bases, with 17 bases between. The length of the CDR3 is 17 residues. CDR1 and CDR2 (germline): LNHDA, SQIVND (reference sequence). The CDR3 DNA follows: TGTGCCAGTAGTATCAATAGGGGTCGACTTGGCAATCAGCCCCAGCATTTT. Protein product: CASSINRGRLGNQPQHF.

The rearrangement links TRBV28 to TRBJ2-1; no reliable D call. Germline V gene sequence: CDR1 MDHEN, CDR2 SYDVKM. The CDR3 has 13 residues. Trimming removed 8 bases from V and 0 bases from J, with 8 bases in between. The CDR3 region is CASELSSYNEQFF. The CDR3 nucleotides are TGTGCCAGCGAACTGAGCTCCTACAATGAGCAGTTCTTC.

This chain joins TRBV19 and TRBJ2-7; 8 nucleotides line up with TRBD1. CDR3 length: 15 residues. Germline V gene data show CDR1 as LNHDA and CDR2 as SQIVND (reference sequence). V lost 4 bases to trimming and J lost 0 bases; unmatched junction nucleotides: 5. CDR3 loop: CASSKRQGLSYEQYF. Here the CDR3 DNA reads TGTGCCAGTAGTAAAAGACAGGGGCTCTCCTACGAGCAGTACTTC.

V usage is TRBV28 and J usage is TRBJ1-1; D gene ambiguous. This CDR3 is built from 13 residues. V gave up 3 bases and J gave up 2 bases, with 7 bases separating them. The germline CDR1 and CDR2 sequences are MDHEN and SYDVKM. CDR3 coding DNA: TGTGCCAGCAGTTTCCCCGTAAACACTGAAGCTTTCTTT. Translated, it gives CASSFPVNTEAFF.

CDR3 protein: CASSLGTGVGDTQYF. Here the CDR3 DNA reads TGTGCCAGCAGCTTAGGAACGGGAGTGGGAGATACGCAGTATTTT. The chain joins TRBV5-5 to TRBJ2-3; possibly TRBD2 for D (6 bases). V lost 2 bases and J 5 bases, leaving 15 bases between the germline ends. The germline V gene encodes CDR1 SGHKS and CDR2 YYEKEE (reference sequence). The CDR3 runs to 15 residues.

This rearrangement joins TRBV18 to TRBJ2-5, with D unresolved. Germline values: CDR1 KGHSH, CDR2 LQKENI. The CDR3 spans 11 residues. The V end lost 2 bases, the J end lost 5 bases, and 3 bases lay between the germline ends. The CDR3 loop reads CASSPSETQYF. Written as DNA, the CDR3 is TGTGCCAGCTCACCATCTGAGACCCAGTACTTC. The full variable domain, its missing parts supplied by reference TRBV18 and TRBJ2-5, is NAGVMQNPRHLVRRRGQEARLRCSPMKGHSHVYWYRQLPEEGLKFMVYLQKENIIDESGMPKERFSAEFPKEGPSILRIQQVVRGDSAAYFCASSPSETQYFGPGTRLLVL.

The CDR3 loop reads CASSFAGGFPDTQYF. DNA of the CDR3: TGCGCCAGCAGCTTTGCAGGGGGCTTTCCAGATACGCAGTATTTT. The genes are TRBV5-1 and TRBJ2-3, with TRBD1 matching over 8 bases. Germline CDR1 is SGHRS and CDR2 is YFSETQ. The CDR3 spans 15 residues. The V and J ends lost 2 bases and 4 bases, in that order; junction bases with no gene match: 6.

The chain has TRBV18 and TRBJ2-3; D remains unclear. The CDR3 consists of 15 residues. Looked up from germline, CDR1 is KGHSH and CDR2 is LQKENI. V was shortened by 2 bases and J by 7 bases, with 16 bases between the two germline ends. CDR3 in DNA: TGTGCCAGCTCACCATTTGAAGACGCATCCAATACGCAGTATTTT. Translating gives CASSPFEDASNTQYF.

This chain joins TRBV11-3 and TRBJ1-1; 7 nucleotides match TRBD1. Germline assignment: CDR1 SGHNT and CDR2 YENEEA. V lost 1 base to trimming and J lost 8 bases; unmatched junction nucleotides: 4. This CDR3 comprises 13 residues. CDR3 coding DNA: TGTGCCAGCAGCTTAGGCAGGGGGTTGGAAGCTTTCTTT. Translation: CASSLGRGLEAFF.

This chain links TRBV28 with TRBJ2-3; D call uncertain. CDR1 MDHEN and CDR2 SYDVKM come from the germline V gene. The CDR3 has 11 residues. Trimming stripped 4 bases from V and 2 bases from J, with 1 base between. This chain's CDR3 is CASSSTDTQYF. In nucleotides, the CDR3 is TGTGCCAGCAGTTCCACAGATACGCAGTATTTT.